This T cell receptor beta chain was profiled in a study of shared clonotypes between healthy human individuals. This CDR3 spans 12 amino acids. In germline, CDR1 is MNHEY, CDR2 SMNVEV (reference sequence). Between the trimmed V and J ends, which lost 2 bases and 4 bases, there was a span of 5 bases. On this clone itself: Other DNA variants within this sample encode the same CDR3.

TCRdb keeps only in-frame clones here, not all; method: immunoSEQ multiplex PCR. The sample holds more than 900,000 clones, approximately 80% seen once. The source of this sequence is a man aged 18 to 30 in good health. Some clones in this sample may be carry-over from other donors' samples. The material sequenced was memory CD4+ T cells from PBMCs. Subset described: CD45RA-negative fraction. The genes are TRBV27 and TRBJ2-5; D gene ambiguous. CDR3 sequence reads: CASSLLGETQYF. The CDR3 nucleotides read TGTGCCAGCAGTTTACTTGGAGAGACCCAGTACTTC.